This TCR beta chain was retrieved from a study of OX40 agonist ivuxolimab in advanced cancers. Across the whole study: The study treated patients with ivuxolimab, an agonistic anti-OX40 (CD134) antibody.

Libraries were prepared by immunoSEQ multiplex PCR; TCRdb keeps only in-frame clonotypes and omits some of them. The table has just over 95,000 clones, under 85% seen once; the top ten hold 3% to 4%. To note about this clone: Antigen: not known.

Study-level points and caveats: There were, on average, more expanded clones in CD8+ T cells than in CD4+.

Trimming took 1 base from V and 8 from J, leaving 15 bases between them. Germline V gene sequence: CDR1 SEHNR, CDR2 FQNEAQ (reference sequence). The CDR3 length is 15 residues. The material was CD4+ or CD8+ T cells sorted from blood, obtained in a trial of the OX40 agonist ivuxolimab. This rearrangement joins TRBV7-9 to TRBJ1-3; D is unclear. The receptor comes from an adult with an advanced solid tumor such as melanoma, head and neck, liver or kidney cancer. CDR3 DNA sequence: TGTGCCAGCAGCTTAGACGGCAATCTTTTAGACACCATATATTTT. Protein sequence: CASSLDGNLLDTIYF.